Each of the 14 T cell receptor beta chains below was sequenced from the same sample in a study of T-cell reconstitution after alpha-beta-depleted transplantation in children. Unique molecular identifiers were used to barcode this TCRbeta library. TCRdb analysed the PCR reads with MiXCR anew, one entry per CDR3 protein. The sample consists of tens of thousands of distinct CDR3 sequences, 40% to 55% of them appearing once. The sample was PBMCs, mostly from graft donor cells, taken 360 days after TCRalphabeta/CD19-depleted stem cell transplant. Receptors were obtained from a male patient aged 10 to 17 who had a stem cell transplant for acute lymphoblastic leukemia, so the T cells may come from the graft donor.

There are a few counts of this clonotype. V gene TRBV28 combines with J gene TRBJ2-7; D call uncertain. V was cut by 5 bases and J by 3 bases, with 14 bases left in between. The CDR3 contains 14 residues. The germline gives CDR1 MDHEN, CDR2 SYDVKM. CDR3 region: CASSPIGIIYEQYF. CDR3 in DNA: TGTGCCAGCAGTCCCATTGGGATTATCTACGAGCAGTACTTC.

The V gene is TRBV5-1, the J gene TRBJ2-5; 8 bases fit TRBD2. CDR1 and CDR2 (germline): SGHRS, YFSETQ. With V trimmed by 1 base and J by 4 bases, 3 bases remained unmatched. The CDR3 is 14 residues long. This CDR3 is CASSLSGRVETQYF. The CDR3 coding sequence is TGCGCCAGCAGCTTGTCCGGGAGGGTAGAGACCCAGTACTTC. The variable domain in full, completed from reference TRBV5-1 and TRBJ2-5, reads KAGVTQTPRYLIKTRGQQVTLSCSPISGHRSVSWYQQTPGQGLQFLFEYFSETQRNKGNFPGRFSGRQFSNSRSEMNVSTLELGDSALYLCASSLSGRVETQYFGPGTRLLVL.

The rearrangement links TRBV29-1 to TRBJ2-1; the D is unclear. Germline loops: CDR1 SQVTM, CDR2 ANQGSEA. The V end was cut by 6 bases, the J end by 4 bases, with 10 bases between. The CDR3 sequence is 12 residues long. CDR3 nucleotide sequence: TGCAGCGTCCCTGCTGGGTACAATGAGCAGTTCTTC. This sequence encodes CSVPAGYNEQFF.

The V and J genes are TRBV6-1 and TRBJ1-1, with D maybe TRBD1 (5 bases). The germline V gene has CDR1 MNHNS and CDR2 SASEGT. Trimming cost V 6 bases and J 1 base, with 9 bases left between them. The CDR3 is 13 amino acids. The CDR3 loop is CASSLQENTEAFF. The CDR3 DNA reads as TGTGCCAGCAGCCTACAGGAGAACACTGAAGCTTTCTTT.

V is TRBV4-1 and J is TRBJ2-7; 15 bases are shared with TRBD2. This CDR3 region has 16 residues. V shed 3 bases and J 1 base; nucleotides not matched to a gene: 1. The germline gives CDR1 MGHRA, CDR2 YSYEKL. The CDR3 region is CASSQGLAGGSYEQYF. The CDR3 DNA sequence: TGCGCCAGCAGCCAGGGACTAGCGGGGGGATCCTACGAGCAGTACTTC.

CDR3 loop: CASSYRRGECSTQYF. Written as DNA, the CDR3 is TGTGCCAGCAGTTATAGGAGGGGGGAGTGCTCTACGCAGTATTTT. V is TRBV21-1 and J is TRBJ2-3; the D segment call TRBD1 is taken from the table without a DNA check. TRBV21-1 is a pseudogene. CDR3 size: 15 residues.

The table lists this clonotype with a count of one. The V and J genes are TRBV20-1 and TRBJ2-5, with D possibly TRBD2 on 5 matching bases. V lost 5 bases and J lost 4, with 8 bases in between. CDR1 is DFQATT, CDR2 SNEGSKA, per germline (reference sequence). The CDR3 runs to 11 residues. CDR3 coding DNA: TGCAGTGCTTTAGCGCGAGAGACCCAGTACTTC. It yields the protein CSALARETQYF.

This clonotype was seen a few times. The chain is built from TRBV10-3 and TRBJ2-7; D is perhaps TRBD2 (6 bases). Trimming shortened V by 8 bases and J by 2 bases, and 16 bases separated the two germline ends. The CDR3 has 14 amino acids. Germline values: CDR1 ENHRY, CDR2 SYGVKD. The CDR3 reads CAIGPAGTAYEQYF. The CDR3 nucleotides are TGTGCCATCGGCCCAGCCGGGACTGCCTACGAGCAGTACTTC.

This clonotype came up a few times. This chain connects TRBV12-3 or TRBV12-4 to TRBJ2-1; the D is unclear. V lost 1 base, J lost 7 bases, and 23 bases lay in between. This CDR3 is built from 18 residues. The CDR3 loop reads CASSLGALGTPVGNEQFF. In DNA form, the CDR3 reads TGTGCCAGCAGTTTAGGAGCTTTAGGCACCCCAGTCGGGAATGAGCAGTTCTTC.

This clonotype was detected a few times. This CDR3 reads CASSLSDEQFF. The CDR3 DNA reads TGTGCCAGCAGCTTATCTGATGAGCAGTTCTTC. The chain joins TRBV7-6 to TRBJ2-1; D is unclear. Trimming pared 2 bases from V and 8 bases from J, leaving 4 bases between. The CDR3 extends over 11 amino acids. Germline assignment: CDR1 SGHVS and CDR2 FNYEAQ.

The CDR3 DNA sequence: TGTGCCAGCAGTCACTGGGGACAGGGGGCAAAGACCCAGTACTTC. Its translation is CASSHWGQGAKTQYF. This chain uses TRBV6-5 with TRBJ2-5; 12 positions agree with TRBD1. Germline lookup yields CDR1 MNHEY and CDR2 SVGAGI. The CDR3 runs 15 residues. V dropped 5 bases and J dropped 6; count of bases not matched to a gene: 7.

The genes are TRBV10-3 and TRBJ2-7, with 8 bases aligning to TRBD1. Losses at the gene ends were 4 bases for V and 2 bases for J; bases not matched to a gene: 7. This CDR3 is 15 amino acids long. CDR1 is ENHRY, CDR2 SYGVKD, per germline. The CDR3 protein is CAISGRQGIPYEQYF. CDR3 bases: TGTGCCATCAGTGGGAGACAGGGGATCCCCTACGAGCAGTACTTC.

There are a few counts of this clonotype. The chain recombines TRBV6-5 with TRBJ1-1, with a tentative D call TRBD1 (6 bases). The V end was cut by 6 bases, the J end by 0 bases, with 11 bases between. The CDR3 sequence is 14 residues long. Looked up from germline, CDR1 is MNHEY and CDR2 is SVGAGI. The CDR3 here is CASRLQGMNTEAFF. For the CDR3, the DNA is TGTGCCAGCAGGTTACAGGGCATGAACACTGAAGCTTTCTTT.

CDR3 DNA sequence: TGTGCCAGCAGCTTATACAGGGGGCCAAACAATGAGCAGTTCTTC. Amino acid sequence: CASSLYRGPNNEQFF. This rearrangement joins TRBV7-2 to TRBJ2-1; 9 bases match TRBD1. The CDR3 has 15 residues. From germline, CDR1 is SGHTA and CDR2 FQGNSA. Unmatched junction bases numbered 4, after V lost 2 bases and J lost 5 bases.